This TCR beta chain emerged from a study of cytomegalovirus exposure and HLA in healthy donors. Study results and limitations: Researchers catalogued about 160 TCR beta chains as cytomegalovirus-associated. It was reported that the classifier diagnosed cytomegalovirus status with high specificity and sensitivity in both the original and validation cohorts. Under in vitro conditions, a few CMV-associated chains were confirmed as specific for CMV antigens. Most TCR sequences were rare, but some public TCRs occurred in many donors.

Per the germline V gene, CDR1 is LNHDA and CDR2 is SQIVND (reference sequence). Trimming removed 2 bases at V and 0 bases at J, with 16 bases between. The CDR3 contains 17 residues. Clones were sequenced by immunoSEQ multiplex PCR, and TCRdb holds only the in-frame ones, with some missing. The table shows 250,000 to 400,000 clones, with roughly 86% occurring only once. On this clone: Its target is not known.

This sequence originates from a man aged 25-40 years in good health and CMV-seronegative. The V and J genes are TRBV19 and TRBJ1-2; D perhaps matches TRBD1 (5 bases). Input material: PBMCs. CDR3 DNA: TGTGCCAGTAGTATAATGGCCCAGGGCTCCGCTAACTATGGCTACACCTTC. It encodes CASSIMAQGSANYGYTF.